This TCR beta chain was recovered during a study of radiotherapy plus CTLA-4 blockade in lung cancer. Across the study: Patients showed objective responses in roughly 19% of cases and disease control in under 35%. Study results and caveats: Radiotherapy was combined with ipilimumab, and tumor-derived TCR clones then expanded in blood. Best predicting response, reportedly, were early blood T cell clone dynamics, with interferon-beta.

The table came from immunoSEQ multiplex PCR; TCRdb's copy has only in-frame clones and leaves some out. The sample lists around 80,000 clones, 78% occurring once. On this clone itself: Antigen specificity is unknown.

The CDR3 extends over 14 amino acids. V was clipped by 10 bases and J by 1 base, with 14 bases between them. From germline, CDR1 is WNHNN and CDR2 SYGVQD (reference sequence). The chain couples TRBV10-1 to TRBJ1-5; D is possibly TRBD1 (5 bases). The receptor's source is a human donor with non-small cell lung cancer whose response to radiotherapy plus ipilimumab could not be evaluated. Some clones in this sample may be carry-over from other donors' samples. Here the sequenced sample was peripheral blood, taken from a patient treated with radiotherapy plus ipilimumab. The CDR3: CATILTESNQPQHF. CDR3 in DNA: TGCGCCACCATACTGACAGAAAGCAATCAGCCCCAGCATTTT.